The entry that follows covers one TCR beta chain sequence. Its antigen is not identified. The sample's time point: persistent/refractory GD, antithyroid drugs over 5 years with positive TRAb. The TCR library was prepared using RNA isolated from PBMCs. This sample is drawn from a study of regulatory T cells in long-lasting Graves disease. Arm-PCR of CDR3 regions with iRepertoire HTBI primers generated TCR beta libraries. From the multiplex PCR reads, TCRdb called clonotypes with MiXCR, one entry per CDR3 protein. The sample holds 700,000 or so distinct CDR3 sequences, around 32% seen once. Study-wide results and caveats: Persistent patients shared some 2,900 public clonotypes among themselves. Newly diagnosed patients shared fewer, at about a thousand. Small sample size may have lowered accuracy. Newly diagnosed Graves' patients had higher TCR diversity than persistent ones.

The CDR3 runs to 14 residues. Trimming took off 0 bases at V and 4 bases at J, with 12 bases between the two ends. Germline loops: CDR1 GTSNPN, CDR2 SVGIG (reference sequence). V is TRBV30 and J is TRBJ1-1, with a possible D match to TRBD1 (5 bases). The input for sequencing was peripheral blood mononuclear cells (PBMCs), taken when the disease was refractory, from a patient treated with antithyroid drugs. The TCR comes from a female donor with Graves disease. CDR3 nucleotide sequence: TGTGCCTGGAGTGTACGGAGAGGGGTCACTGAAGCTTTCTTT. Protein product: CAWSVRRGVTEAFF.